These T cell receptor beta chains were read from a single sample in a study of blood T cell repertoires in COVID-19. Profiled with immunoSEQ multiplex PCR; TCRdb holds only in-frame clones, not every one. The sample has around 220,000 clones, 70% to 85% seen once. The sequenced sample consisted of peripheral blood. The receptors shown here come from a woman aged 80 or over with COVID-19, enrolled during active disease. Each CDR3 is given without its conserved first and last residue. The D gene is left open where the match is weak. Clone size appears in some rows only: once, few, many, or a class for an expanded clone.

j_gene | d_gene | v_gene | abundance | CDR3aa
TRBJ1-1 | . | TRBV29-1 | . | SVEVRGNTEAF
TRBJ2-7 | . | TRBV7-8 | . | ASSLNAGAYEQY
TRBJ2-7 | TRBD2 | TRBV11-1 | . | ASSLAGAQDMY
TRBJ1-3 | . | TRBV5-1 | . | ASSGTGTTGNTIY
TRBJ2-7 | TRBD2 | TRBV27 | . | ASQLAGRGEQY
TRBJ1-2 | . | TRBV7-6 | . | ASSPGVNYGYT
TRBJ1-4 | . | TRBV2 | . | ASSTTGEKLF
TRBJ1-3 | . | TRBV2 | . | ASSPRVPSGNTIY
TRBJ2-3 | TRBD1 | TRBV3-1/TRBV3-2 | . | AAGQGPDTQY
TRBJ2-5 | TRBD2 | TRBV27 | . | ASSLGRGGRSSGTQY
TRBJ2-7 | TRBD2 | TRBV27 | . | ASSLLAVGYEQY
TRBJ2-1 | . | TRBV6-2/TRBV6-3 | . | ASSRPGLAGANEQF
TRBJ1-1 | . | TRBV12-3/TRBV12-4 | . | ASRDRNTEAF
TRBJ1-1 | . | TRBV3-1/TRBV3-2 | few | ASSVRGTEAF
TRBJ1-5 | . | TRBV5-8 | . | ASSLSGIPPQH
TRBJ2-3 | . | TRBV5-1 | . | ASSRYSSSTDTQY
TRBJ1-6 | . | TRBV5-8 | . | ASSYLTVSSYNSPLH
TRBJ1-2 | . | TRBV3-1/TRBV3-2 | . | ASSQALDYGYT
TRBJ2-1 | . | TRBV2 | . | ASKRLQGGYNEQF
TRBJ1-2 | . | TRBV18 | once | ASSHGLVVEGVKGGYT
TRBJ1-2 | . | TRBV7-9 | . | ASSFGEGTLSGYT
TRBJ2-5 | . | TRBV7-3 | . | ASSFLPVPGETQY
TRBJ2-1 | TRBD2 | TRBV19 | once | ASSIIATSGSHEQF
TRBJ1-2 | . | TRBV27 | . | ASSRGGGFLNYGYT
TRBJ1-2 | TRBD1 | TRBV5-1 | . | ASAIDRGRIGYT
TRBJ2-7 | . | TRBV5-1 | . | ASSLVQGANEQY
TRBJ2-3 | . | TRBV7-2 | . | ASSLGASDSTDTQY
TRBJ2-3 | . | TRBV23-1 | . | ANPDTQY
TRBJ1-2 | TRBD1 | TRBV5-4 | . | ASSSGTGTYYGYT
TRBJ2-3 | . | TRBV4-2 | . | ASSQDRVAEDTQY
TRBJ1-6 | . | TRBV5-1 | . | ASSPGGGVGNSPLH
TRBJ2-3 | . | TRBV5-1 | . | ASSKTGVSTDTQY
TRBJ1-2 | . | TRBV10-3 | . | AISGGVGYT
TRBJ2-1 | TRBD2 | TRBV3-1/TRBV3-2 | . | ASSQRSLAGGRNEQF
TRBJ2-1 | . | TRBV7-5 | . | VRSPSGLTGGNEQF
TRBJ1-2 | . | TRBV5-4 | . | ASSPEYRGGYGYT
TRBJ2-6 | . | TRBV18 | once | ASSSQGSGANVLT